The 17 T cell receptor beta chains below were found in one sample sequenced in a study of OX40 agonist ivuxolimab in advanced cancers. TCRdb's table, derived via immunoSEQ multiplex PCR, lists solely in-frame clones and lacks some. The table has 60,000 or so clones, around 83% seen once. The sample in question was CD4+ or CD8+ T cells sorted from blood, obtained in a trial of the OX40 agonist ivuxolimab. The receptors shown here come from an adult with an advanced solid tumor such as melanoma, head and neck, liver or kidney cancer.

The chain combines TRBV6-5 with TRBJ2-7, with unresolved D. V was trimmed by 0 bases and J by 6 bases, leaving 9 bases between them. Looked up from germline, CDR1 is MNHEY and CDR2 is SVGAGI. The CDR3 is made up of 13 amino acids. CDR3 amino acids: CASSYSQLGEQYF. Written as DNA, the CDR3 is TGTGCCAGCAGTTACTCGCAGTTGGGCGAGCAGTACTTC.

This clone appeared a single time. This chain joins TRBV6-1 and TRBJ2-2; weak D call: TRBD2 (6 bases). The length of the CDR3 is 14 residues. Germline CDR1 and CDR2: MNHNS and SASEGT. The germline V and J ends were trimmed by 4 bases and 2 bases, with 8 bases remaining between them. CDR3 sequence: CASSGDFNTGELFF. In nucleotides, the CDR3 is TGTGCCAGCAGTGGGGACTTTAACACCGGGGAGCTGTTTTTT.

The chain links TRBV7-9 to TRBJ2-2, with unresolved D. Germline V gives CDR1 SEHNR, CDR2 FQNEAQ (reference sequence). The CDR3 length is 13 residues. Trimming stripped 5 bases from V and 4 bases from J, with 8 bases between. In DNA form, the CDR3 reads TGTGCCAGCAGCCCCCAGGCCACCGGGGAGCTGTTTTTT. Translated: CASSPQATGELFF.

This clone appeared once. This rearrangement joins TRBV7-3 to TRBJ2-2, with 9 bases fitting TRBD1. J lost 7 bases, V lost 2 bases, and 5 bases had no gene match. The CDR3 runs 15 residues. Germline V lookup: CDR1 SGHTA, CDR2 FQGTGA. CDR3 nucleotides: TGTGCCAGCAGCTTAGGCGGGACAGGGAACGGGGAGCTGTTTTTT. This sequence encodes CASSLGGTGNGELFF.

The CDR3 bases are TGTGCCAGCAGCTTGGCGGGGGGAAGCAATCAGCCCCAGCATTTT. Protein product: CASSLAGGSNQPQHF. V and J are TRBV5-6 and TRBJ1-5; D perhaps matches TRBD1 (5 bases). The CDR3 runs to 15 residues. CDR1 and CDR2 from the germline V gene are SGHDT and YYEEEE. The V end lost 0 bases, the J end lost 1 base, and 8 bases lay between the germline ends.

The chain's CDR3 is CASSGGGGSSYEQYF. The CDR3 DNA reads TGTGCCAGCAGTGGAGGGGGCGGGAGCTCCTACGAGCAGTACTTC. The chain combines TRBV6-4 with TRBJ2-7; D may correspond to TRBD1 or TRBD2 (7 bases each). CDR1 is MRHNA and CDR2 is SNTAGT in the germline V gene. Trimming left V 4 bases short and J 0 bases short, with 13 bases between. The CDR3 loop spans 15 amino acids.

The rearrangement links TRBV14 to TRBJ1-1; D is unresolved. Germline V gene lookup returns CDR1 SGHDN and CDR2 FVKESK. Trimming cost V 0 bases and J 2 bases, with 10 bases left between them. The CDR3 sequence is 15 residues long. CDR3: CASSQDRRSNTEAFF. For the CDR3, the DNA is TGTGCCAGCAGCCAAGATCGGAGGAGTAACACTGAAGCTTTCTTT. The full variable domain, its missing parts supplied by reference TRBV14 and TRBJ1-1, is EAGVTQFPSHSVIEKGQTVTLRCDPISGHDNLYWYRRVMGKEIKFLLHFVKESKQDESGMPNNRFLAERTGGTYSTLKVQPAELEDSGVYFCASSQDRRSNTEAFFGQGTRLTVV.

V is TRBV2 and J is TRBJ2-6; no clear D gene. V was trimmed by 4 bases and J by 4 bases, leaving 20 bases between them. The CDR3 runs to 18 residues. CDR1 is SNHLY, CDR2 FYNNEI, per germline. The CDR3 here is CASSGEVIHSFGANVLTF. The CDR3 nucleotides are TGTGCCAGCAGTGGTGAAGTTATACACTCTTTCGGGGCCAACGTCCTGACTTTC.

This clone was found a few times. The CDR3 region is CASSLFRGGEQYF. CDR3 nucleotides: TGCGCCAGCAGCCTTTTCAGGGGTGGCGAGCAGTACTTC. The chain combines TRBV4-1 with TRBJ2-7, with D possibly TRBD1 on 6 matching bases. Germline CDR1 reads MGHRA; CDR2 reads YSYEKL. This CDR3 region has 13 residues. V lost 4 bases and J lost 6, with 13 bases in between.

The chain is built from TRBV28 and TRBJ2-7, with unresolved D. Germline CDR1 is MDHEN and CDR2 is SYDVKM. V lost 5 bases to trimming and J lost 3 bases, with 11 bases between them. The CDR3 sequence is 13 residues long. The CDR3 DNA follows: TGTGCCAGCAGTCCCCCCGGTTACTACGAGCAGTACTTC. This encodes CASSPPGYYEQYF.

The gene calls are TRBV7-2 and TRBJ2-1, with TRBD2 matching 10 bases. CDR1 SGHTA and CDR2 FQGNSA come from the germline V gene. J was trimmed by 6 bases and V by 4 bases; bases with no gene match: 6. The CDR3 length is 15 residues. The CDR3 spells CASSSPSGSVNEQFF. CDR3 nucleotide sequence: TGTGCCAGCAGCTCCCCTAGCGGGAGTGTCAATGAGCAGTTCTTC. Full variable domain (rest looked up from reference TRBV7-2 and TRBJ2-1): GAGVSQSPSNKVTEKGKDVELRCDPISGHTALYWYRQSLGQGLEFLIYFQGNSAPDKSGLPSDRFSAERTGGSVSTLTIQRTQQEDSAVYLCASSSPSGSVNEQFFGPGTRLTVL.

The chain joins TRBV11-2 to TRBJ2-2; D possibly corresponds to TRBD2 (5 bases). CDR3 length equals 17 residues. Germline CDR1 and CDR2: SGHAT and FQNNGV. Trimming pared 1 base from V and 0 bases from J, leaving 12 bases between. The CDR3 nucleotides read TGTGCCAGCAGCTTAGCAAGAGAGGGATCGAACACCGGGGAGCTGTTTTTT. It is translated as CASSLAREGSNTGELFF.

This chain uses TRBV19 with TRBJ2-5, with D perhaps matching TRBD1 or TRBD2 (5 bases each). The DNA end lines up better with TRBJ2-7; the J call may be wrong. The CDR3 totals 15 residues. Per germline, CDR1 LNHDA and CDR2 SQIVND (reference sequence). The CDR3 DNA sequence: TGTGCCAGTAGTATAGCCCCAGGGAGATCCTACGAGCAGTACTTC. As protein: CASSIAPGRSYEQYF.

The J gene is TRBJ2-4, the V gene TRBV30, with 10 nucleotides matching TRBD1. Germline V lookup: CDR1 GTSNPN, CDR2 SVGIG (reference sequence). The CDR3 is made up of 13 amino acids. V lost 3 bases and J lost 7; bases outside the gene matches: 3. In DNA form, the CDR3 reads TGTGCCTGGAGGGACAGGGGGTTCAACATTCAGTACTTC. It specifies CAWRDRGFNIQYF.

This clone was seen only once. This chain joins TRBV2 and TRBJ2-5; TRBD1 is a possible D gene (6 bases). Germline values: CDR1 SNHLY, CDR2 FYNNEI. The CDR3 contains 14 residues. Between the trimmed V and J ends, which lost 6 bases and 0 bases, there was a span of 11 bases. This chain's CDR3 is CASRYRENQETQYF. CDR3 sequence (DNA): TGTGCCAGCAGATACAGGGAGAACCAAGAGACCCAGTACTTC.

The genes are TRBV6-5 and TRBJ2-7, with 11 bases lining up with TRBD2. The CDR3 has 14 amino acids. The V gene end was trimmed by 6 bases and the J gene end by 6 bases; junction bases not matched to a gene: 7. The V gene's germline CDR1 is MNHEY and CDR2 SVGAGI. CDR3 amino acids: CASRSLAGGREQYF. The CDR3 DNA follows: TGTGCCAGCAGGTCTCTAGCGGGAGGTCGCGAGCAGTACTTC.

The genes are TRBV19 and TRBJ1-1, with D unresolved. Per the germline V gene, CDR1 is LNHDA and CDR2 is SQIVND (reference sequence). V was shortened by 6 bases and J by 5 bases, with 7 bases between the two germline ends. The CDR3 runs to 11 residues. CDR3 protein: CASSVGTEAFF. CDR3 DNA: TGTGCCAGTAGCGTGGGGACTGAAGCTTTCTTT.